This T cell receptor (beta chain) was observed in a study of blood T cell repertoires in COVID-19. On the study more broadly: The study drew acute and convalescent COVID-19 samples from the United States, Italy and Spain. The cDNA or gDNA used as material had been derived from T cells, B-cell-depleted T cells, or PBMCs.

Losses at the gene ends were 5 bases for V and 5 bases for J; bases not matched to a gene: 6. There are 14 residues in the CDR3. CDR1 is SGHNT, CDR2 YENEEA, per germline. In the original analysis: By means of reference gene primer amplification, nucleated cell counts were estimated. Sequenced by immunoSEQ multiplex PCR; TCRdb stores in-frame clones only, minus some. V, J and clone size are taken as reported in that table, and D and trimming were inferred from the DNA itself. The table records 90,000 or so clones, 86% of them present only once. The sequence was collected from a man aged 45-65 years with active COVID-19. Sequencing used peripheral blood. This chain links TRBV11-3 with TRBJ2-7, with 10 bases that match TRBD2. The CDR3 bases are TGTGCCAGCAGCCCTGGGCTAGCGGGAGACGAGCAGTACTTC. Translated: CASSPGLAGDEQYF.